This paragraph covers one TCR beta chain sequence. The data were obtained in a study of shared T cell receptors in the human thymus. TCRdb keeps only in-frame clones here, not all; method: immunoSEQ multiplex PCR. The table includes 640,000 or so clones, about 90% detected once. Germline loops: CDR1 MRHNA, CDR2 SNTAGT. Unmatched junction bases numbered 6, after V lost 6 bases and J lost 3 bases. The CDR3 is 14 residues long. These data are also associated with another study on human thymus T cells.

Sequenced sample: thymocytes. The genes are TRBV6-4 and TRBJ1-1, with 8 bases lining up with TRBD1. This receptor was identified in a boy younger than two with a congenital heart defect. The CDR3 region is CASRRTGPDTEAFF. The CDR3 region has the DNA TGTGCCAGCAGACGGACAGGGCCGGACACTGAAGCTTTCTTT.